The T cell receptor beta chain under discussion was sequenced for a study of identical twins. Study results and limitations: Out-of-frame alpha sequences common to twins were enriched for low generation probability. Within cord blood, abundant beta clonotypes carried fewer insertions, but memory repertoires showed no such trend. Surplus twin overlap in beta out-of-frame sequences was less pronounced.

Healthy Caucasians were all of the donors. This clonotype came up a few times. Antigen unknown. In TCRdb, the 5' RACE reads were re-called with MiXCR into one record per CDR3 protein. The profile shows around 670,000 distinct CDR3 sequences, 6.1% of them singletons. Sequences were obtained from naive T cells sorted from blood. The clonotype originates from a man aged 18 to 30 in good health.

The DNA for the CDR3 is TGTGCCAGCAGCCAAGAAGGTATCATCGAGGGAAACACCATATATTTT. Its translation is CASSQEGIIEGNTIYF. V gene TRBV3-1 combines with J gene TRBJ1-3, with no clear D. The CDR3 runs to 16 residues. CDR1 and CDR2 from the germline V gene are LGHDT and YNNKEL (reference sequence). V lost 0 bases, J lost 4 bases, and 13 bases lay in between.